This passage covers 10 T cell receptor beta chains from one sample sequenced in a study of cytomegalovirus exposure and HLA in healthy donors (TCRdb year 2017). Library generation was performed with the immunoSEQ multiplex PCR assay. The multiplex PCR relied on a mix of 60 forward primers for TCR Vbeta segments and 13 reverse primers for TCR Jbeta segments. In TCRdb, the immuneACCESS table is reduced to in-frame sequences with V and J assigned. These tables do not hold every clone; where another copy was compared, an unresolved V gene accounts for under half, and the others remain unexplained. The sample data list under 200,000 clones, and 84% of these were observed just once. The leading ten clones occupy around 6.6% of the sample. Specimen: PBMCs. The receptors here all came from a man aged 50-60 years in good health and CMV-seropositive.

The genes are TRBV2 and TRBJ2-1; TRBD1 agrees at 10 bases. Germline V gene data show CDR1 as SNHLY and CDR2 as FYNNEI. This CDR3 region has 17 residues. With 2 bases clipped from V and 2 bases from J, the junction kept 6 bases outside the gene matches. CDR3 DNA: TGTGCCAGCAGTGAATATGCCGGGACAGGGGCCTACAATGAGCAGTTCTTC. Protein sequence: CASSEYAGTGAYNEQFF.

This rearrangement joins TRBV5-4 to TRBJ1-5, with D possibly being TRBD1 (5 bases). The CDR3 totals 14 residues. Germline CDR1 is SGHNT and CDR2 is YYREEE (reference sequence). V lost 2 bases and J lost 3, with 9 bases in between. CDR3 nucleotide sequence: TGTGCCAGCAGCTTCTGGGGCCCCAATCAGCCCCAGCATTTT. It specifies CASSFWGPNQPQHF.

The chain couples TRBV27 to TRBJ1-4, with unresolved D. The CDR3 is made up of 11 amino acids. Trimming took off 0 bases at V and 14 bases at J, with 7 bases between the two ends. Per germline, CDR1 MNHEY and CDR2 SMNVEV (reference sequence). The DNA for the CDR3 is TGTGCCAGCAGTTTATCGAGCCCTCTGTTTTTT. This translates into CASSLSSPLFF.

This chain uses TRBV21-1 with TRBJ2-6; no DNA check was done on the table's D call, TRBD1. TRBV21-1 is shown as a pseudogene. The CDR3 consists of 16 residues. The CDR3 sequence is CASSGRGLSGANVLTF. CDR3 nucleotide sequence: TGTGCCAGCAGCGGCAGGGGGCTTTCCGGGGCCAACGTCCTGACTTTC.

The chain joins TRBV11-3 to TRBJ2-5; perhaps TRBD1 as D (7 bases). Germline V gene lookup returns CDR1 SGHNT and CDR2 YENEEA. This CDR3 has 15 amino acids. Trimming took 5 bases from V and 5 from J, leaving 18 bases between them. The CDR3: CASSRGPTRVETQYF. The CDR3 DNA reads TGTGCCAGCAGCAGGGGGCCGACTAGGGTCGAGACCCAGTACTTC.

The chain employs TRBV6-1 and TRBJ2-7, with D perhaps matching TRBD1 (6 bases). With 7 bases removed from V and 4 bases from J, the gap between germline ends came to 11 bases. This CDR3 contains 12 residues. CDR1 and CDR2 from the germline V gene are MNHNS and SASEGT. Here the CDR3 reads CASKGTIYEQYF. The CDR3 nucleotides read TGTGCCAGCAAAGGGACAATTTACGAGCAGTACTTC.

V usage is TRBV29-1 and J usage is TRBJ2-5; 9 bases line up with TRBD1. The germline V gene encodes CDR1 SQVTM and CDR2 ANQGSEA. This CDR3 has 12 residues. J gave up 7 bases and V 4 bases, and 4 bases lay outside the gene matches. The CDR3 DNA sequence: TGCAGCGTTGCGACAGGGGGTGGGACCCAGTACTTC. This gives the protein CSVATGGGTQYF. Using reference TRBV29-1 and TRBJ2-5 for the parts outside the CDR3, the full variable domain is SAVISQKPSRDICQRGTSLTIQCQVDSQVTMMFWYRQQPGQSLTLIATANQGSEATYESGFVIDKFPISRPNLTFSTLTVSNMSPEDSSIYLCSVATGGGTQYFGPGTRLLVL.

This sequence joins TRBV18 and TRBJ2-1; 12 positions agree with TRBD1. V was clipped by 3 bases and J by 9 bases; unmatched bases: 6. This CDR3 has 15 amino acids. The germline V gene encodes CDR1 KGHSH and CDR2 LQKENI. CDR3 in DNA: TGTGCCAGCTCACCTCCGGGACAGGGGGCGGGTGAGCAGTTCTTC. This gives the protein CASSPPGQGAGEQFF.

The sample holds a few counts of this clone. The V call is TRBV7-3, the J call TRBJ2-3, with 7 bases aligning to TRBD1. In germline, CDR1 is SGHTA, CDR2 FQGTGA. The CDR3 is 14 residues long. The J segment lost 1 base and the V segment lost 4 bases, leaving 2 bases of the junction unmatched. As DNA, the CDR3 is TGTGCCAGCAGCTCCGGACAGGGCACAGATACGCAGTATTTT. It specifies CASSSGQGTDTQYF.

The chain links TRBV2 to TRBJ1-5; D is perhaps TRBD1 (5 bases). CDR3 size: 15 residues. In germline, CDR1 is SNHLY, CDR2 FYNNEI. The germline V and J ends were trimmed by 0 bases and 3 bases, with 9 bases remaining between them. The CDR3 region has the DNA TGTGCCAGCAGTGAAGCGCCCAGGGCCAATCAGCCCCAGCATTTT. This translates into CASSEAPRANQPQHF.